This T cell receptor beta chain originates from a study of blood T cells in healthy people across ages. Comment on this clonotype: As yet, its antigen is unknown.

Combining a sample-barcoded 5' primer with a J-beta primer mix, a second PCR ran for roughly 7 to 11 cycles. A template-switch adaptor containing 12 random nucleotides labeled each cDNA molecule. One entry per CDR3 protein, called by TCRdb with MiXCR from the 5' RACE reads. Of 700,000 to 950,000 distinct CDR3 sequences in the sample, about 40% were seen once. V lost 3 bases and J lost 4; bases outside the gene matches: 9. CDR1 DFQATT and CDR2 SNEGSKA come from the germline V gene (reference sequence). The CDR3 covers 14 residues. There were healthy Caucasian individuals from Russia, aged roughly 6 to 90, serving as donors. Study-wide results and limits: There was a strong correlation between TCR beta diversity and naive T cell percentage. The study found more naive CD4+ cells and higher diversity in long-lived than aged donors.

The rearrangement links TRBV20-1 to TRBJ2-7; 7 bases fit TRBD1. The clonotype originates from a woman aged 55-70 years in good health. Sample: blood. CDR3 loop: CSARANRGSYEQYF. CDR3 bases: TGCAGTGCTAGGGCAAACAGGGGCTCGTACGAGCAGTACTTC.